A selection of T cell receptor beta chains follows, all from one sample in a study of breast tumors, draining lymph nodes, adjacent tissues. One entry per CDR3 protein results from TCRdb running MiXCR on the multiplex PCR reads. This sample has a few hundred thousand distinct CDR3 sequences, with less than 45% found just once. Sequenced input: axillary lymph node tissue. All receptors come from a female donor with breast cancer. Some clones in this sample may be carry-over from other donors' samples. Each CDR3 is given without its conserved first and last residue. Fields, in order: V gene, J gene, CDR3 protein.

>TRBV10-3|TRBJ1-5
ATTGGGQPQH
>TRBV30|TRBJ2-7
AWSQTGVIYEQY
>TRBV29-1|TRBJ1-1
SVVGTGAPAF
>TRBV7-8|TRBJ1-2
ASSPPGDGYT
>TRBV2|TRBJ1-4
AGHDPWEDEKLF
>TRBV7-2|TRBJ1-5
ASSLDFHEQPQH
>TRBV29-1|TRBJ1-3
SVEDRQDTIY
>TRBV12-3/TRBV12-4|TRBJ1-1
ASSLMGGGNTEAF
>TRBV12-3/TRBV12-4|TRBJ1-6
ASSLSQEGNSPLH
>TRBV9|TRBJ2-5
ASSVGNRRELAPEETQY
>TRBV6-5|TRBJ2-3
ARRLAGALTDTQY
>TRBV20-1|TRBJ2-5
SAGGGLAGETQC
>TRBV6-5|TRBJ2-3
ASSEQGDTDTQY
>TRBV24-1|TRBJ2-2
ATSSGVTGELF
>TRBV29-1|TRBJ1-5
SAGGWGQPQH
>TRBV5-4|TRBJ2-5
ASRYGQGAGLETQY
>TRBV6-6|TRBJ1-2
ASSQSRQGATNYGYT
>TRBV12-3/TRBV12-4|TRBJ2-7
ASSPGLAQLEQY
>TRBV7-7|TRBJ2-5
ASSLGDRTYQETQY
>TRBV29-1|TRBJ2-1
SEGTSGRSSYNEQF
>TRBV19|TRBJ1-6
ASRSRQGMSSYNSPLH
>TRBV27|TRBJ1-5
ASSLDGQGGNQPQH
>TRBV20-1|TRBJ2-5
SASVAGATQY
>TRBV7-2|TRBJ1-6
ASSLDRGLGSPLH
>TRBV5-5|TRBJ2-1
ASRGDGEYNEQF
>TRBV6-4|TRBJ1-6
ASSDGQGDNSPLH
>TRBV6-5|TRBJ2-6
ASSHMRSGANVLT
>TRBV7-2|.
ASRPGTSALRGTDTQY
>TRBV28|TRBJ1-2
ASIIDRAGYGYT
>TRBV2|TRBJ1-1
AGGGENTEAF
>TRBV29-1|TRBJ2-3
SVNGQGVDATQY
>TRBV6-5|TRBJ2-6
ASSYRPSGANVLT
>TRBV5-1|TRBJ2-5
ASSLEGGSQETQY
>TRBV12-5|TRBJ2-7
ASGFAGGRYEQY
>TRBV19|TRBJ1-4
ASSIRSATNEKLF
>TRBV20-1|TRBJ1-2
SAIFRGAGYT
>TRBV2|TRBJ1-3
ASRQSSGNTIY
>TRBV6-1|TRBJ2-3
ASKTGFNAHTQY
>TRBV7-6|TRBJ2-2
ASSLALGELF
>TRBV20-1|TRBJ2-7
SAGPPDYEQY
>TRBV5-5|TRBJ1-2
ASSPRGEALGYT